This is a list of T cell receptor beta chains from one sample in a study of CD8+ T cells in alopecia areata. TCRdb keeps only in-frame clones here, not all; method: immunoSEQ multiplex PCR. This table holds about 270,000 clones, roughly 60% found once. Sample: CD4+ T cells sorted from blood, taken at roughly week 52, from a patient treated with tofacitinib. These receptors came from a human donor with alopecia areata. Each CDR3 is given with its conserved first and last residue. The D gene is left open where the match is weak. The listing skips clone size in some rows; elsewhere it reads once, few, many or a size class.

j_gene,abundance,v_gene,d_gene,CDR3nt,CDR3aa
TRBJ1-6,-,TRBV9,TRBD1,TGTGCCAGCACGTCTCGAGCGCCGGGACAGGGGTCTAGCTCCTATAATTCACCCCTCCACTTT,CASTSRAPGQGSSSYNSPLHF
TRBJ2-7,few,TRBV7-2,-,TGTGCCAGCAGCTTAGCCGGGCCCTCCTACGAGCAGTACTTC,CASSLAGPSYEQYF
TRBJ2-7,few,TRBV30,-,TGTGCCTGGAGGCGGGGCCCCTCCTACGAGCAGTACTTC,CAWRRGPSYEQYF
TRBJ1-6,-,TRBV30,TRBD1,TGTGCCTGGAGAACAGGGGATAATTCACCCCTCCACTTT,CAWRTGDNSPLHF
TRBJ1-1,-,TRBV7-2,-,TGTGCCAGCAACCGGCAAATGAACACTGAAGCTTTCTTT,CASNRQMNTEAFF
TRBJ2-5,-,TRBV9,TRBD2,TGTGCCAGCAGCTTCGGTAGCGGGGGACTACAAGAGACCCAGTACTTC,CASSFGSGGLQETQYF
TRBJ1-5,-,TRBV2,-,TGTGCCAGCAGTGTATTAGCGGAGCCCCAGCATTTT,CASSVLAEPQHF
TRBJ2-7,-,TRBV11-2,-,TGTGCCAGCAGCTTAGATCGGGTTTACGAGCAGTACTTC,CASSLDRVYEQYF
TRBJ2-3,-,TRBV5-1,TRBD2,TGCGCCAGCGGCGAGGCGGGGGGGCGTGATACGCAGTATTTT,CASGEAGGRDTQYF
TRBJ1-1,-,TRBV4-3,-,TGCGCCAGCAGCCAAGACCAGGGGCAGGGAACTGAAGCTTTCTTT,CASSQDQGQGTEAFF
TRBJ2-3,-,TRBV6-4,-,TGTGCCAGCAGTGTGCAGCGGAACACAGATACGCAGTATTTT,CASSVQRNTDTQYF
TRBJ1-6,-,TRBV30,-,TGTGCCTGGAGTATTAAACGGAATAATTCACCCCTCCACTTT,CAWSIKRNNSPLHF
TRBJ2-7,-,TRBV4-3,TRBD1,TGCGCCAGCAGCCAAGGACAGGGGGCAACCTACGAGCAGTACTTC,CASSQGQGATYEQYF
TRBJ2-7,-,TRBV5-4,TRBD2,TGTGCCAGCAGCTCACTAGCGGGGAAAAGGTACGAGCAGTACTTC,CASSSLAGKRYEQYF
TRBJ1-1,-,TRBV5-1,TRBD1,TGCGCCAGCAGCTCGCCTGGGGACAGGGCAAGGGTCCCTGAAGCTTTCTTT,CASSSPGDRARVPEAFF
TRBJ2-3,-,TRBV29-1,-,TGCAGCGGTGAACAGGAATTGGGCACAGATACGCAGTATTTT,CSGEQELGTDTQYF
TRBJ2-7,-,TRBV29-1,-,TGCAGCGTGTGTGTAGGGGGGCTGGACGAGCAGTACTTC,CSVCVGGLDEQYF